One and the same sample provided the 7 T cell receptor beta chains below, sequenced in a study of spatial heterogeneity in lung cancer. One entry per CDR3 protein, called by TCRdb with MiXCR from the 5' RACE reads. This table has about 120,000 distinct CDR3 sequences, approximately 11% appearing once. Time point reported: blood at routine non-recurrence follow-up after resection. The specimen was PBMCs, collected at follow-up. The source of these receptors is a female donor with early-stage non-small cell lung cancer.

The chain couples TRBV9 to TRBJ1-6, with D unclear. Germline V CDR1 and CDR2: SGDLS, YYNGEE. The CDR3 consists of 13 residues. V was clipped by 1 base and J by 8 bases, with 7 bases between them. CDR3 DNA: TGTGCCAGCAGCGTAAATGGGGATTCACCCCTCCACTTT. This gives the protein CASSVNGDSPLHF. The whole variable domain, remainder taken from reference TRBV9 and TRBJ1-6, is DSGVTQTPKHLITATGQRVTLRCSPRSGDLSVYWYQQSLDQGLQFLIQYYNGEERAKGNILERFSAQQFPDLHSELNLSSLELGDSALYFCASSVNGDSPLHFGNGTRLTVT.

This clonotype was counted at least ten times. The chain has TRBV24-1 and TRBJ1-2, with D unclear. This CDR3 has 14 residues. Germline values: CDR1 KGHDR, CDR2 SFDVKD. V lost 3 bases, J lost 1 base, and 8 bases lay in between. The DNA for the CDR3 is TGTGCCACCAGTGATAACCAAAATAACTATGGCTACACCTTC. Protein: CATSDNQNNYGYTF.

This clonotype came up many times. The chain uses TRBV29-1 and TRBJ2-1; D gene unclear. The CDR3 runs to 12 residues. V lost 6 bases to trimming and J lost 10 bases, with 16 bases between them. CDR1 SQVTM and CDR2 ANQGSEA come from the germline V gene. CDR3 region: CSVTPDLAEQFF. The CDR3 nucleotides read TGCAGCGTCACCCCTGACTTAGCCGAGCAGTTCTTC.

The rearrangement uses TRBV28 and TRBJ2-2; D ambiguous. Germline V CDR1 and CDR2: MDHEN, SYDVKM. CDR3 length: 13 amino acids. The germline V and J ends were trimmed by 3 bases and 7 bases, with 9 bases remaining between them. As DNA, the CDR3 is TGTGCCAGCAGTTTTGTTTGGCGCGGGGAGCTGTTTTTT. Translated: CASSFVWRGELFF.

The CDR3 loop is CATSDSTTWNTEAFF. The DNA of the CDR3 is TGTGCCACCAGTGATTCGACAACCTGGAACACTGAAGCTTTCTTT. This chain connects TRBV24-1 to TRBJ1-1; D gene unclear. CDR3 size: 15 residues. In germline, CDR1 is KGHDR, CDR2 SFDVKD. Trimming took 2 bases from V and 1 from J, leaving 10 bases between them.

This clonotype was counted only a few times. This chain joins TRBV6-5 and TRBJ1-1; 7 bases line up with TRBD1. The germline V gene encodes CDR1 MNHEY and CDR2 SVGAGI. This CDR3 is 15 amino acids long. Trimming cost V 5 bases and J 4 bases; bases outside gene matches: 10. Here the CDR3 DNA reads TGTGCCAGCAGTCCGGCGACAGGGCATGGCACTGAAGCTTTCTTT. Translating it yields CASSPATGHGTEAFF.

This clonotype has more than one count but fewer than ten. This chain's CDR3 is CASSQELREFGELFF. The CDR3 nucleotides are TGTGCCAGCAGCCAAGAATTGCGGGAGTTCGGGGAGCTGTTTTTT. This chain joins TRBV4-2 and TRBJ2-2; 7 positions match TRBD2. Germline trimming cut 0 bases from V and 7 bases from J; bases unmatched to any gene: 5. The CDR3 runs 15 residues. Germline V gene data show CDR1 as LGHNA and CDR2 as YNFKEQ.